This entry lists 16 T cell receptor beta chains sequenced from one sample in a study of T cells in Graves' hyperthyroidism and ophthalmopathy. RNA transcripts gave rise to amplified TCR beta CDR3 regions. The primer set for the first-round RT-PCR of the TCR CDR3 was HTBI. TCRdb re-derived calls from the multiplex PCR reads in MiXCR, one entry per CDR3 protein. The sample includes 500,000 to 800,000 distinct CDR3 sequences, 45% of them seen just once. What was sequenced was peripheral blood or thyroid tissue (not recorded which). The source of these receptors is an adult man with Graves' disease, either hyperthyroidism or ophthalmopathy (not recorded which).

The V gene is TRBV5-6, the J gene TRBJ2-7; the D gene could be TRBD1 or TRBD2 (5 bases each). Germline CDR1 and CDR2: SGHDT and YYEEEE. With 2 bases removed from V and 4 bases from J, the gap between germline ends came to 13 bases. This CDR3 region has 14 residues. The CDR3 spells CASSFYGTLYEQYF. CDR3 nucleotide sequence: TGTGCCAGCAGCTTTTACGGGACCCTATACGAGCAGTACTTC.

This chain connects TRBV2 to TRBJ2-5; 10 bases map to TRBD1. Germline V gene data show CDR1 as SNHLY and CDR2 as FYNNEI. Trimming removed 8 bases from V and 5 bases from J; junction bases left unmatched: 11. This CDR3 is 15 amino acids long. The CDR3 sequence: CASVPRQGAAETQYF. The CDR3 region has the DNA TGTGCCAGCGTCCCGCGACAGGGGGCGGCGGAGACCCAGTACTTC.

This clonotype was detected ten times or more. V usage is TRBV29-1 and J usage is TRBJ1-5; D is perhaps TRBD1 (5 bases). Trimming shortened V by 2 bases and J by 0 bases, and 14 bases separated the two germline ends. Germline V gene data show CDR1 as SQVTM and CDR2 as ANQGSEA. The CDR3 contains 16 residues. CDR3 in DNA: TGCAGCGTTGAAAGGGGTAGGGACGTTAGCAATCAGCCCCAGCATTTT. As protein: CSVERGRDVSNQPQHF.

This clonotype was seen more than once but under ten times. The V and J genes are TRBV19 and TRBJ1-1; perhaps TRBD1 as D (6 bases). The V end was cut by 10 bases, the J end by 0 bases, with 12 bases between. The germline CDR1 and CDR2 sequences are LNHDA and SQIVND (reference sequence). The CDR3 loop spans 13 amino acids. CDR3: CATVDSMNTEAFF. DNA of the CDR3: TGTGCCACCGTGGACAGTATGAACACTGAAGCTTTCTTT. The full variable domain, in which reference TRBV19 and TRBJ1-1 provide the parts outside the CDR3, is DGGITQSPKYLFRKEGQNVTLSCEQNLNHDAMYWYRQDPGQGLRLIYYSQIVNDFQKGDIAEGYSVSREKKESFPLTVTSAQKNPTAFYLCATVDSMNTEAFFGQGTRLTVV.

This chain joins TRBV24-1 and TRBJ1-5; D perhaps matches TRBD1 (5 bases). The V end was cut by 4 bases, the J end by 14 bases, with 14 bases between. Germline CDR1 is KGHDR and CDR2 is SFDVKD. The CDR3 extends over 12 amino acids. The CDR3 protein is CATSDSGTREHF. In nucleotides, the CDR3 is TGTGCCACCAGTGACTCTGGGACGCGCGAGCATTTT.

This clonotype was detected ten times or more. This chain joins TRBV29-1 and TRBJ1-5, with 7 bases fitting TRBD1. The CDR3 consists of 13 residues. V lost 5 bases and J lost 7; bases outside the gene matches: 8. Germline assignment: CDR1 SQVTM and CDR2 ANQGSEA. The CDR3 reads CSVQTGLRQPQHF. The CDR3 region has the DNA TGCAGCGTTCAGACAGGGCTAAGACAGCCCCAGCATTTT.

This clonotype was seen a handful of times. This chain joins TRBV11-1 and TRBJ2-5, with D unresolved. The germline V and J ends were trimmed by 5 bases and 1 base, with 17 bases remaining between them. Germline loops: CDR1 SGHAT, CDR2 FQDESV (reference sequence). CDR3 length: 16 amino acids. DNA of the CDR3: TGTGCCAGCAGCCCAGTGCCGACGGAGTCCCAAGAGACCCAGTACTTC. This sequence encodes CASSPVPTESQETQYF.

V is TRBV7-2 and J is TRBJ2-7; 7 bases match TRBD1. This CDR3 comprises 16 residues. Unmatched junction bases numbered 15, after V lost 6 bases and J lost 4 bases. CDR1 and CDR2 (germline): SGHTA, FQGNSA. CDR3 coding DNA: TGTGCCAGCAGTCAAGACAGGGTAGAGAGAGATTACGAGCAGTACTTC. Translating gives CASSQDRVERDYEQYF.

The table lists this clonotype with many counts. The chain links TRBV7-8 to TRBJ1-6; D unresolved. Trimming took off 2 bases at V and 9 bases at J, with 8 bases between the two ends. Per germline, CDR1 SGHVS and CDR2 FQNEAQ. This CDR3 region has 13 residues. The CDR3 is CASSLREISPLHF. CDR3 DNA sequence: TGTGCCAGCAGCTTACGGGAAATTTCACCCCTCCACTTT.

This clonotype showed up just a few times. The CDR3 is CASSQEGGGGNTIYF. The CDR3 region has the DNA TGTGCCAGCAGCCAGGAAGGGGGCGGTGGAAACACCATATATTTT. V and J are TRBV7-9 and TRBJ1-3, with 7 bases fitting TRBD1. V was pared by 5 bases and J by 3 bases, with 7 bases of the junction left unmatched. CDR1 and CDR2 from the germline V gene are SEHNR and FQNEAQ (reference sequence). This CDR3 spans 15 amino acids.

This clonotype showed up just a few times. The chain recombines TRBV5-1 with TRBJ2-7; 8 bases fit TRBD2. The CDR3 length is 14 residues. Germline loops: CDR1 SGHRS, CDR2 YFSETQ. Trimming took 0 bases from V and 9 from J; bases not matched to a gene: 8. The CDR3 region has the DNA TGCGCCAGCAGCTTGGAAAGCGGGAGAGGAGGGCAGTACTTC. It codes for CASSLESGRGGQYF. The full variable domain, in which reference TRBV5-1 and TRBJ2-7 provide the parts outside the CDR3, is KAGVTQTPRYLIKTRGQQVTLSCSPISGHRSVSWYQQTPGQGLQFLFEYFSETQRNKGNFPGRFSGRQFSNSRSEMNVSTLELGDSALYLCASSLESGRGGQYFGPGTRLTVT.

The rearrangement joins TRBV10-3 to TRBJ2-5; D is ambiguous. The CDR3 runs 15 residues. CDR1 is ENHRY and CDR2 is SYGVKD in the germline V gene. Trimming left V 0 bases short and J 2 bases short, with 10 bases between. The CDR3 reads CAISESLADQETQYF. CDR3 coding DNA: TGTGCCATCAGTGAGTCTTTGGCAGATCAAGAGACCCAGTACTTC.

The chain joins TRBV7-2 to TRBJ2-7; 8 nucleotides align to TRBD2. The germline V gene has CDR1 SGHTA and CDR2 FQGNSA. The CDR3 has 18 residues. After removal of 1 base from V and 0 bases from J, the junction contained 11 bases not matched to a gene. The CDR3: CASSLGGGPGGISYEQYF. CDR3 DNA: TGTGCCAGCAGCTTAGGCGGGGGCCCGGGAGGGATCTCCTACGAGCAGTACTTC.

This clonotype was detected ten times or more. The DNA for the CDR3 is TGTGCCAGCAGTTACGGCAGGATGCTTAATTCACCCCTCCACTTT. This gives the protein CASSYGRMLNSPLHF. V gene TRBV12-3 or TRBV12-4 combines with J gene TRBJ1-6; D call uncertain. This CDR3 is built from 15 residues. V was shortened by 4 bases and J by 6 bases, with 13 bases between the two germline ends.

This clonotype turned up a few times. This chain joins TRBV7-3 and TRBJ1-3; D remains ambiguous. CDR1 SGHTA and CDR2 FQGTGA come from the germline V gene. This CDR3 contains 15 residues. The V and J ends lost 4 bases and 0 bases respectively, with 10 bases between them. In DNA form, the CDR3 reads TGTGCCAGCAGCTCGACTCCGGACTCTGGAAACACCATATATTTT. Protein sequence: CASSSTPDSGNTIYF.

This clonotype was seen only a few times. The rearrangement joins TRBV7-9 to TRBJ1-1, with 9 bases matching TRBD1. The V gene end was trimmed by 0 bases and the J gene end by 8 bases; junction bases not matched to a gene: 13. The CDR3 contains 17 residues. CDR1 SEHNR and CDR2 FQNEAQ come from the germline V gene (reference sequence). CDR3 amino acids: CASSLARPGQGVLEAFF. The DNA for the CDR3 is TGTGCCAGCAGCTTAGCGAGACCGGGACAGGGAGTTTTGGAAGCTTTCTTT.